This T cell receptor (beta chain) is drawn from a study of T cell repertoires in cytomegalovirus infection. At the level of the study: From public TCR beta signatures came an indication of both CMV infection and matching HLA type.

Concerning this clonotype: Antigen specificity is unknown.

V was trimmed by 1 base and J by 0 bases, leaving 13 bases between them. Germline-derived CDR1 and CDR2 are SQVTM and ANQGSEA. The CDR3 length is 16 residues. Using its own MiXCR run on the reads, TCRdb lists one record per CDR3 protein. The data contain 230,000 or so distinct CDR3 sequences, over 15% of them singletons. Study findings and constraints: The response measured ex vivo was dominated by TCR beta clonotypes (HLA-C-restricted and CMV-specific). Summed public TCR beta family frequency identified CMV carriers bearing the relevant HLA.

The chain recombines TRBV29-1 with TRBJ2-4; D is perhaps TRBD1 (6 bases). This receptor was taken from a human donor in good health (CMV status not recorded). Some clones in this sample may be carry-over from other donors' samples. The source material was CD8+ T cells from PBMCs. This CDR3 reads CSVEVGTQLAKNIQYF. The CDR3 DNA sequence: TGCAGCGTTGAAGTCGGGACACAGCTAGCCAAAAACATTCAGTACTTC.